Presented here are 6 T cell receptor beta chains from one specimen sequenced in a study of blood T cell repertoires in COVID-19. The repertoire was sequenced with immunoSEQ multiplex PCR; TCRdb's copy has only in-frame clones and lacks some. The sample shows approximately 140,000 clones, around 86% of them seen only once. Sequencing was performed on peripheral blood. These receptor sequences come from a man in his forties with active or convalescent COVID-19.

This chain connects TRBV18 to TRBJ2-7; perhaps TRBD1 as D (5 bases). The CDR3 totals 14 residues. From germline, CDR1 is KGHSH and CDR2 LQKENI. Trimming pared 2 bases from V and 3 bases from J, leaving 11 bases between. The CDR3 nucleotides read TGTGCCAGCTCACCAGGTACAGGAGTCTACGAGCAGTACTTC. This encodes CASSPGTGVYEQYF.

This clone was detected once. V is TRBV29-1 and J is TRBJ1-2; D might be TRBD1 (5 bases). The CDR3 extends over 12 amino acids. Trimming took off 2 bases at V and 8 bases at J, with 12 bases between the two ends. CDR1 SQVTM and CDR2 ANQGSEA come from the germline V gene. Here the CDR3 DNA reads TGCAGCGTTGAAAGTGAGGAGGGGGGCTACACCTTC. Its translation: CSVESEEGGYTF.

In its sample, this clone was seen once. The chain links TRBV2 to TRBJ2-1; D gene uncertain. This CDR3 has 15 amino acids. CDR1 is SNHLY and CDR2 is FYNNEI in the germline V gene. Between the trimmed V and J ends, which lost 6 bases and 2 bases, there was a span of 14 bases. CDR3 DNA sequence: TGTGCCAGCAGGCCCCCGGCGGCTCCCTACAATGAGCAGTTCTTC. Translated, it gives CASRPPAAPYNEQFF.

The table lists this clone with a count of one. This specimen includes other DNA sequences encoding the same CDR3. Here the CDR3 reads CASSSAPTGNTEAFF. DNA of the CDR3: TGTGCCAGCAGCTCCGCCCCAACAGGGAACACTGAAGCTTTCTTT. The chain carries TRBV7-9 and TRBJ1-1; tentatively, D is TRBD1 (5 bases). V was cut by 4 bases and J by 1 base, with 13 bases left in between. Germline-derived CDR1 and CDR2 are SEHNR and FQNEAQ (reference sequence). There are 15 residues in the CDR3. Based on the CDR3 plus reference TRBV7-9 and TRBJ1-1, the full variable domain is DTGVSQNPRHKITKRGQNVTFRCDPISEHNRLYWYRQTLGQGPEFLTYFQNEAQLEKSRLLSDRFSAERPKGSFSTLEIQRTEQGDSAMYLCASSSAPTGNTEAFFGQGTRLTVV.

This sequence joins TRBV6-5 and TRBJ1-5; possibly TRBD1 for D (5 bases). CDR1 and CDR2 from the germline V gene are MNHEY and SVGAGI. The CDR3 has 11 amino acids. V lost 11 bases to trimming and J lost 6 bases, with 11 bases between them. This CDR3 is CAAGGSQPQHF. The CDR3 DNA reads TGTGCCGCTGGGGGGTCTCAGCCCCAGCATTTT.

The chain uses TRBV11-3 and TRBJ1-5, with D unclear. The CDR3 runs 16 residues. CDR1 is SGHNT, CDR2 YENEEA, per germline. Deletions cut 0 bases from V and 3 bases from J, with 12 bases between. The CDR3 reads CASSLDRQAPNQPQHF. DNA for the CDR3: TGTGCCAGCAGCTTAGACAGACAAGCCCCCAATCAGCCCCAGCATTTT.